This T cell receptor (beta chain) came from a study of T cell changes during pregnancy in multiple sclerosis. CDR3 length: 16 residues. Trimming cost V 4 bases and J 3 bases, with 16 bases left between them. In germline, CDR1 is SGHRS, CDR2 YFSETQ. This clone is a singleton in its sample. Generated by immunoSEQ multiplex PCR, the TCRdb table keeps only in-frame clones and is missing some. Altogether approximately 90,000 clones are present, under 95% being singletons, with the ten largest covering 0.9% to 0.95%. The rearrangement links TRBV5-1 to TRBJ2-2, with a weak D call TRBD1 (5 bases). This sequence was found in a female donor with multiple sclerosis, enrolled in a pregnancy study. The sample was peripheral blood, taken before pregnancy. CDR3 sequence reads: CASSDELGVHTGELFF. In nucleotides, the CDR3 is TGCGCCAGCAGCGATGAGCTAGGGGTCCACACCGGGGAGCTGTTTTTT.